These T cell receptor beta chains were read from a single sample in a study of Ad26.COV2.S vaccination and SARS-CoV-2 variants. Assay: immunoSEQ multiplex PCR; the TCRdb copy retains only in-frame clones and omits some. Of about 94,000 clones in the sample, approximately 77% were seen once. Sample: peripheral blood, taken after recovery from COVID-19. The source is a human donor who had recovered from COVID-19. CDR3s include the opening cysteine and the closing phenylalanine or tryptophan. The order of the fields is V gene, D gene, clone size, J gene, CDR3 protein, CDR3 DNA. D genes are given only for firm matches. Clone size is given for some rows only: seen once, a few or many times, or a class if the clone is expanded.

TRBV9,NA,few,TRBJ2-3,CASSVTTLVDTQYF,TGTGCCAGCAGCGTTACAACCCTGGTAGATACGCAGTATTTT
TRBV4-1,NA,once,TRBJ2-1,CASSQVDLVSYNEQFF,TGCGCCAGCAGCCAGGTAGATCTGGTCTCCTACAATGAGCAGTTCTTC
TRBV10-3,TRBD2,NA,TRBJ2-3,CAIRPGTSGTDTQYF,TGTGCCATCAGACCCGGGACTAGCGGCACAGATACGCAGTATTTT
TRBV7-9,TRBD1,NA,TRBJ1-3,CASSEPRWTGRSGNTIYF,TGTGCCAGCAGCGAGCCCCGATGGACAGGCCGCTCTGGAAACACCATATATTTT
TRBV6-5,NA,NA,TRBJ2-2,CASRPHDGAGGELFF,TGTGCCAGCAGACCCCACGACGGGGCCGGCGGGGAGCTGTTTTTT
TRBV7-2,NA,once,TRBJ1-5,CASSEGHNSNQPQHF,TGTGCCAGCAGCGAAGGACACAATAGCAATCAGCCCCAGCATTTT
TRBV29-1,TRBD2,NA,TRBJ2-7,CSARTSGSRSSYEQYF,TGCAGCGCCCGGACTAGCGGGAGCCGGAGCTCCTACGAGCAGTACTTC
TRBV19,NA,NA,TRBJ1-3,CASTDRFSGNTIYF,TGTGCCAGTACCGACAGGTTCTCTGGAAACACCATATATTTT
TRBV12-3/TRBV12-4,TRBD2,NA,TRBJ2-1,CASSPGLRNEQFF,TGTGCCAGCAGTCCGGGACTACGCAATGAGCAGTTCTTC
TRBV5-4,NA,NA,TRBJ1-2,CASSLIAVRTRYTF,TGTGCCAGCAGCCTAATAGCCGTCCGGACCCGGTACACCTTC
TRBV11-3,NA,NA,TRBJ1-2,CASSQRGVGYTF,TGTGCCAGCAGCCAAAGGGGCGTTGGCTACACCTTC
TRBV12-3/TRBV12-4,NA,NA,TRBJ1-3,CASMGGNGNTIYF,TGTGCCAGCATGGGGGGTAATGGAAACACCATATATTTT
TRBV4-2,TRBD1,NA,TRBJ1-1,CASSGQGDTEAFF,TGTGCCAGCAGCGGACAGGGCGACACTGAAGCTTTCTTT
TRBV11-3,NA,few,TRBJ1-1,CASSLEGGDRTEAFF,TGTGCCAGCAGTTTAGAGGGGGGGGATCGTACTGAAGCTTTCTTT
TRBV19,NA,NA,TRBJ1-5,CARNARGNSNQPQHF,TGTGCACGAAATGCCAGGGGCAATAGCAATCAGCCCCAGCATTTT
TRBV11-2,NA,once,TRBJ2-2,CASSLGGGRELFF,TGTGCCAGCAGCTTAGGAGGTGGGCGGGAGCTGTTTTTT
TRBV11-3,TRBD2,NA,TRBJ2-3,CASSLVALAGGPGRDTQYF,TGTGCCAGCAGCTTAGTAGCACTAGCGGGAGGGCCTGGGCGAGATACGCAGTATTTT
TRBV9,TRBD2,many,TRBJ2-5,CASAPPGGALSQYF,TGTGCCAGCGCGCCCCCGGGGGGGGCATTATCCCAGTACTTC
TRBV24-1,NA,once,TRBJ2-7,CATSDLQGERYF,TGTGCCACCAGTGATTTGCAAGGGGAAAGGTACTTC
TRBV25-1,TRBD1,NA,TRBJ2-7,CASSPTGKVSSYEQYF,TGTGCCAGCAGTCCGACAGGGAAAGTTTCCTCCTACGAGCAGTACTTC
TRBV7-9,NA,NA,TRBJ2-1,CASSLVLGPNEQFF,TGTGCCAGCAGCTTAGTCCTAGGCCCCAATGAGCAGTTCTTC
TRBV5-6,NA,NA,TRBJ1-1,CASSLPLVREEDAEAFF,TGTGCCAGCAGCTTGCCCCTGGTACGGGAGGAGGACGCTGAAGCTTTCTTT
TRBV28,NA,NA,TRBJ1-2,CASNEGHYGYTF,TGTGCCAGCAACGAGGGGCACTATGGCTACACCTTC
TRBV20-1,NA,NA,TRBJ1-2,CSAIRAGGYTF,TGCAGTGCCATCAGGGCCGGCGGCTACACCTTC
TRBV27,NA,NA,TRBJ2-7,CASSSRDTSYEQYF,TGTGCCAGCAGTTCGCGGGACACCTCCTACGAGCAGTACTTC
TRBV28,TRBD1,NA,TRBJ2-1,CASSQTPRDSNYNEQFF,TGTGCCAGCAGTCAAACCCCCCGGGACAGCAATTACAATGAGCAGTTCTTC
TRBV6-2/TRBV6-3,TRBD1,NA,TRBJ1-2,CASSYTTGVGYTF,TGTGCCAGCAGTTACACGACAGGGGTTGGCTACACCTTC
TRBV19,NA,NA,TRBJ2-7,CASSFDSQKTYEQYF,TGTGCCAGTAGTTTTGACAGCCAAAAGACCTACGAGCAGTACTTC
TRBV4-3,NA,NA,TRBJ2-1,CASSQDQGLGNEQFF,TGCGCCAGCAGCCAAGATCAGGGTTTAGGAAATGAGCAGTTCTTC
TRBV28,TRBD1,NA,TRBJ2-2,CASVDRGQGTGELFF,TGTGCCAGCGTCGACAGGGGGCAGGGCACCGGGGAGCTGTTTTTT
TRBV7-2,TRBD2,NA,TRBJ2-2,CASSFLAGGHTGELFF,TGTGCCAGCAGCTTCTTGGCGGGAGGACACACCGGGGAGCTGTTTTTT
TRBV6-5,TRBD2,NA,TRBJ2-1,CASSYTGGPYNEQFF,TGTGCCAGCAGTTACACGGGAGGCCCCTACAATGAGCAGTTCTTC
TRBV7-2,NA,NA,TRBJ1-5,CASSLELGLRNQPQHF,TGTGCCAGCAGCTTAGAACTGGGGCTGCGCAATCAGCCCCAGCATTTT
TRBV4-2,NA,NA,TRBJ2-7,CASSQDLQRAAYEQYF,TGTGCCAGCAGCCAAGATCTTCAGCGGGCTGCCTACGAGCAGTACTTC
TRBV9,NA,NA,TRBJ2-1,CASSALGTAGNEQFF,TGTGCCAGCAGCGCCCTAGGGACCGCGGGCAATGAGCAGTTCTTC
TRBV7-2,TRBD2,NA,TRBJ2-5,CASSSLAGGGETQYF,TGTGCCAGCAGCTCACTAGCGGGAGGAGGAGAGACCCAGTACTTC
TRBV2,NA,NA,TRBJ1-2,CASSDRVYGYTF,TGTGCCAGCAGTGACAGGGTCTATGGCTACACCTTC
TRBV5-1,TRBD2,NA,TRBJ2-1,CASSATLTSGFGEQFF,TGCGCCAGCAGCGCCACTCTGACTAGCGGCTTCGGTGAGCAGTTCTTC
TRBV7-3,TRBD1,NA,TRBJ2-5,CASSPHPAQGTGETQYF,TGTGCCAGCAGCCCTCACCCGGCACAGGGGACGGGAGAGACCCAGTACTTC
TRBV9,NA,few,TRBJ2-7,CASSINAASTYEQYF,TGTGCCAGCAGCATTAATGCGGCCTCAACCTACGAGCAGTACTTC
TRBV28,NA,NA,TRBJ2-7,CASSYYRLNRVYEQYF,TGTGCCAGCAGCTATTACAGGTTAAACCGTGTCTACGAGCAGTACTTC
TRBV6-6,NA,NA,TRBJ2-7,CASSSSARSSYEQYF,TGTGCCAGCAGTTCTAGCGCGAGGAGCTCCTACGAGCAGTACTTC